Reported below is one T cell receptor beta chain. The V gene end was trimmed by 10 bases and the J gene end by 2 bases; junction bases not matched to a gene: 6. CDR1 LNHDA and CDR2 SQIVND come from the germline V gene (reference sequence). The CDR3 is made up of 13 amino acids. This record comes from a study of T cells in tumors after PD-1 blockade. Study-wide background: Peripheral blood samples averaged 36,536 unique clonotypes and 113,528 templates.

Sequenced by immunoSEQ multiplex PCR; TCRdb stores in-frame clones only, minus some. The table has more than 45,000 clones, more than 60% seen once. Sequences were derived from PBMCs, sampled before anti-PD-1 therapy. The sequence derives from a human donor with advanced basal cell or squamous cell carcinoma (not recorded which). The chain combines TRBV19 with TRBJ2-7; 9 bases are shared with TRBD1. CDR3 DNA: TGTGCCACCCGGGGACAGGGAGCCTACGAGCAGTACTTC. Protein: CATRGQGAYEQYF.